Here is one T cell receptor (beta chain) with its context. This clone was found once. Its antigen target is currently unknown. The sample holds no much larger clone one base away, and base qualities are not on file. V is shortened by 3 bases, J by 1 base, and the region joining them spans 7 bases. The CDR3 holds 13 amino acids from the cysteine to the phenylalanine. Of all the DNA, just the CDR3 is kept, 39 bases in frame from base 1. The germline V gene sets CDR1 to MDHEN and CDR2 to SYDVKM. The CDR3 regions of human TCRbeta chains were analyzed by immunosequencing. The study's own analysis went as follows. Repertoire TCRs were checked for matches against a reference library of SARS-CoV-2-specific TCRs that had been generated using the MIRA antigen-specificity platform. Breadth was defined as the fraction of unique TCRs that were SARS-CoV-2-associated. Depth was defined as the fraction of total T cells that were SARS-CoV-2-associated. Using the MIRA data, each spike-specific TCR was assigned both to the spike region to which the TCR was reactive and to a CD4 or CD8 class. Log10-transformed breadth and depth values were compared by one-way ANOVA with Sidak's multiple comparisons tests. TCRdb took this table from immuneACCESS and kept in-frame rearrangements with V and J called. Such tables lack part of the clones; where checked against another copy, unresolved V genes explain under half of the gap, and the rest is unexplained. D and trimming were read from the DNA, whereas the V and J calls and clone size are those reported in that table. The sample table contains 75,000 to 90,000 clones; only one count was recorded for about 72% of them. Around 21% of the sample rests with the top ten.

This record comes from a study of T cell responses to AZD1222 COVID-19 vaccine (dated by TCRdb to the early 2020s). For the study in its entirety: Because spike-specific TCR depth and breadth did not differ between the two schedules, AZD1222 recipients who got a second dose at roughly 4 weeks were pooled with those who got a second dose at roughly 12 weeks. Trial participants were enrolled by age into 18-55, 56-69 and 70-plus year subgroups, with 148, 28 and 57 TCR-sequenced participants respectively. TCR sequencing was performed for some 250 trial participants, of whom around 200 were given two doses of AZD1222 and 26 were given two doses of MenACWY control vaccine. General findings and caveats noted by the study authors: The vaccine-associated CD4 TCRs covered the entire spike protein, and the dominant responses fell in regions 160-218 and 743-854. Conclusions about previously exposed vaccinees are limited, since just six AZD1222 recipients were seropositive for SARS-CoV-2 at baseline. In the small 56-69-year group, the increase in depth fell short of significance, most likely because of low power. A significant rise in spike-specific TCR breadth and depth was observed after two AZD1222 doses relative to day 0 and relative to MenACWY recipients. Nearly half of unique spike-specific TCRs reportedly recognized epitopes outside regions mutated in the B.1.351 and B.1.1.7 variants. Participants were mostly white British, with more females than males. The authors suggested clonal diversity may have been underestimated. No day 14 peak-response samples were available, so repertoires were characterized only after the peak T cell response.

The sample's time point label, in plain terms: baseline before first vaccination. Vaccinee samples came from UK trials COV001 and COV002, including a single-blind randomized controlled phase 2/3 trial of AZD1222 (ChAdOx1 nCoV-19) in healthy adults. For TCRbeta chain sequencing, PBMC samples were collected from trial participants at day 0 and at day 28 after the second dose. The source is an adult in good health. The V and J genes are TRBV28 and TRBJ2-7; no D gene call is confident. The sequencing used peripheral blood, collected on day 0 of AZD1222 vaccination. The nucleotides are TGTGCCAGCAGTTTGGGTGGGTCCTACGAGCAGTACTTC. It is translated as CASSLGGSYEQYF. The full variable domain, completed from the reference TRBV28 and TRBJ2-7 proteins outside the CDR3, reads DVKVTQSSRYLVKRTGEKVFLECVQDMDHENMFWYRQDPGLGLRLIYFSYDVKMKEKGDIPEGYSVSREKKERFSLILESASTNQTSMYLCASSLGGSYEQYFGPGTRLTVT.